The entry that follows covers one T cell receptor beta chain sequence. Its matching antigen is unknown. Method: immunoSEQ multiplex PCR; TCRdb's copy keeps in-frame clones and lacks some. The repertoire includes some 40,000 clones, around 90% of them detected once, and roughly 15% sits in the top ten. Germline V gives CDR1 SGDLS, CDR2 YYNGEE. The CDR3 runs to 15 residues. V shed 4 bases and J shed 0 bases, with 10 bases lying between them. This specimen comes from a study of OX40 agonist ivuxolimab in advanced cancers. Whole-study context: An agonistic anti-OX40 (CD134) antibody, ivuxolimab, was used to treat the patients.

General study findings and limits: Among the lowest peripheral clonal expansion occurred in 0.1-3.0 mg/kg partial responders.

The V gene is TRBV9, the J gene TRBJ2-2; D is uncertain. The input for sequencing was CD4+ or CD8+ T cells sorted from blood, taken in a trial of the OX40 agonist ivuxolimab. The source of this sequence is an adult with an advanced solid tumor such as melanoma, head and neck, liver or kidney cancer. CDR3 sequence reads: CASSFTGPNTGELFF. The CDR3, as DNA: TGTGCCAGCAGCTTCACCGGACCGAACACCGGGGAGCTGTTTTTT.